This entry lists 10 T cell receptor beta chains sequenced from one sample in a study of long-term antiretroviral therapy in people with HIV. They ran version v3.0 of the immunoSEQ assay at survey level. Libraries were prepared by immunoSEQ multiplex PCR; TCRdb keeps only in-frame clonotypes and omits some of them. The repertoire holds over 10,000 clones, approximately 80% seen once, with 13% to 15% in the top ten. Sequenced material: unsorted PBMCs, taken 1.3 years after starting antiretroviral therapy. All receptors derive from a young woman with HIV.

V usage is TRBV4-3 and J usage is TRBJ1-5; D not resolved. The CDR3 has 16 amino acids. V was shortened by 0 bases and J by 8 bases, with 17 bases between the two germline ends. CDR1 and CDR2 from the germline V gene are LGHNA and YSLEER. The CDR3 is CASSQDRTSGGKPQHF. CDR3 nucleotides: TGCGCCAGCAGCCAAGACAGAACGTCGGGCGGGAAGCCCCAGCATTTT.

The chain employs TRBV27 and TRBJ1-2, with TRBD1 identical over 10 bases. J was trimmed by 4 bases and V by 4 bases; bases with no gene match: 9. The CDR3 is 16 amino acids. Germline V gene sequence: CDR1 MNHEY, CDR2 SMNVEV (reference sequence). CDR3 in amino acids: CASSYTRQGAFYGYTF. CDR3 nucleotides: TGTGCCAGCAGTTACACGAGACAGGGGGCTTTCTATGGCTACACCTTC.

The rearrangement uses TRBV4-1 and TRBJ2-1, with TRBD2 matching 8 bases. The CDR3 covers 17 residues. Germline CDR1 and CDR2: MGHRA and YSYEKL. Unmatched junction bases numbered 11, after V lost 0 bases and J lost 7 bases. DNA of the CDR3: TGCGCCAGCAGCCAAGATCCAGCGGGGGACTCGTGGAATGAGCAGTTCTTC. It specifies CASSQDPAGDSWNEQFF.

The sample holds a few counts of this clone. The rearrangement links TRBV4-3 to TRBJ1-2; D is unclear. The CDR3 spans 16 residues. Germline V gene data show CDR1 as LGHNA and CDR2 as YSLEER. V lost 0 bases to trimming and J lost 4 bases, with 15 bases between them. CDR3 protein: CASSQDNLWAAYGYTF. The CDR3 coding sequence is TGCGCCAGCAGCCAAGACAACCTATGGGCGGCCTATGGCTACACCTTC.

The V call is TRBV7-2, the J call TRBJ2-7; D unresolved. Germline V gene sequence: CDR1 SGHTA, CDR2 FQGNSA. This CDR3 is built from 14 residues. Deletions cut 5 bases from V and 0 bases from J, with 11 bases between. DNA for the CDR3: TGTGCCAGCAGCAGCCCGGGCAGCTCCTACGAGCAGTACTTC. It specifies CASSSPGSSYEQYF.

V is TRBV2 and J is TRBJ2-3; D might be TRBD2 (6 bases). Germline loops: CDR1 SNHLY, CDR2 FYNNEI. The CDR3 extends over 14 amino acids. V lost 7 bases to trimming and J lost 6 bases, with 17 bases between them. Here the CDR3 DNA reads TGTGCCAGCATCGGGGGTACCCCACCGGATACGCAGTATTTT. Translated: CASIGGTPPDTQYF.

The V and J genes are TRBV7-9 and TRBJ2-5, with D unresolved. This CDR3 spans 16 amino acids. The germline CDR1 and CDR2 sequences are SEHNR and FQNEAQ (reference sequence). V lost 1 base, J lost 2 bases, and 14 bases lay in between. The CDR3 coding sequence is TGTGCCAGCAGCTTAGAACCGCAGAGCCCGCAAGAGACCCAGTACTTC. Its translation: CASSLEPQSPQETQYF.

The chain carries TRBV6-5 and TRBJ1-5; D not certain. Looked up from germline, CDR1 is MNHEY and CDR2 is SVGAGI. Trimming cost V 7 bases and J 4 bases, with 11 bases left between them. This CDR3 spans 13 amino acids. The CDR3 loop reads CASTSRVNQPQHF. The CDR3 DNA reads TGTGCCAGCACTTCAAGGGTAAATCAGCCCCAGCATTTT.

The table lists this clone with a few counts. This rearrangement joins TRBV5-1 to TRBJ2-5, with 7 bases identical to TRBD2. Germline lookup yields CDR1 SGHRS and CDR2 YFSETQ. V trimming: 3 bases; J trimming: 1 base; junction bases outside the gene matches: 9. CDR3 length equals 16 residues. The CDR3, as DNA: TGCGCCAGCAGCTCGTGGGGGGGACCCCTCCAAGAGACCCAGTACTTC. Its translation: CASSSWGGPLQETQYF.

This sequence joins TRBV4-1 and TRBJ1-1; D gene uncertain. Germline assignment: CDR1 MGHRA and CDR2 YSYEKL. The CDR3 covers 14 residues. The ends were cut back, 4 bases at V and 2 bases at J, with 11 bases in the middle. The CDR3: CASSPREDNTEAFF. The CDR3 bases are TGCGCCAGCAGCCCCCGGGAGGACAACACTGAAGCTTTCTTT.